A selection of T cell receptor beta chains follows, all from one sample in a study of T cells in narcolepsy. Assay: immunoSEQ multiplex PCR; the TCRdb copy retains only in-frame clones and omits some. The sample includes about 35,000 clones, around 80% of them seen just once. The source material was memory (CD45RA-) CD4+ T cells from blood. These TCRs come from a human donor in good health. The CDR3 runs from the conserved cysteine through the conserved F or W. The order of the fields is D gene, J gene, clone size, V gene, CDR3 DNA, CDR3 protein. The D gene is left open where the match is weak. Rows may omit the clone size; those that give it use once, few, many or a size class.

d_call: TRBD1; j_call: TRBJ2-3; clone_size: .; v_call: TRBV6-1; cdr3_nt: TGTGCCAGCAGTGGTTGGGACAGGGGGCGAGATACGCAGTATTTT; cdr3_aa: CASSGWDRGRDTQYF
d_call: .; j_call: TRBJ1-2; clone_size: .; v_call: TRBV2; cdr3_nt: TGTGCCAGCAGTGTTACGGGCATGGACTATGGCTACACCTTC; cdr3_aa: CASSVTGMDYGYTF
d_call: .; j_call: TRBJ2-7; clone_size: .; v_call: TRBV18; cdr3_nt: TGTGCCAGCTCCGGCCCGTCGGGGTTAGGGTACGAGCAGTACTTC; cdr3_aa: CASSGPSGLGYEQYF
d_call: .; j_call: TRBJ2-3; clone_size: few; v_call: TRBV5-1; cdr3_nt: TGCGCCAGCAGCTGGGGGGACAGCGCAGATACGCAGTATTTT; cdr3_aa: CASSWGDSADTQYF
d_call: .; j_call: TRBJ1-4; clone_size: .; v_call: TRBV15; cdr3_nt: TGTGCCACCAGCAGGGGACTTGAAGAAAAACTGTTTTTT; cdr3_aa: CATSRGLEEKLFF
d_call: TRBD2; j_call: TRBJ2-1; clone_size: few; v_call: TRBV7-2; cdr3_nt: TGTGCCAGCAGCCGGGGACTAGGGAATGAGCAGTTCTTC; cdr3_aa: CASSRGLGNEQFF
d_call: TRBD1; j_call: TRBJ1-2; clone_size: .; v_call: TRBV13; cdr3_nt: TGTGCCAGCAGCTTCGGACAGGCAAACTATGGCTACACCTTC; cdr3_aa: CASSFGQANYGYTF
d_call: TRBD2; j_call: TRBJ2-5; clone_size: few; v_call: TRBV27; cdr3_nt: TGTGCCAGCAGGGGGACTAGGGGGGGAGAGACCCAGTACTTC; cdr3_aa: CASRGTRGGETQYF
d_call: TRBD2; j_call: TRBJ2-5; clone_size: once; v_call: TRBV18; cdr3_nt: TGTGCCAGCTCACCTCGCACGGCGGGAGTGGACGCTCCAGGGACCCAGTACTTC; cdr3_aa: CASSPRTAGVDAPGTQYF
d_call: .; j_call: TRBJ1-2; clone_size: .; v_call: TRBV11-2; cdr3_nt: TGTGCCAGCAGCCCCCTGCGGGCCTGGAGCTATGGCTACACCTTC; cdr3_aa: CASSPLRAWSYGYTF
d_call: TRBD1; j_call: TRBJ2-7; clone_size: few; v_call: TRBV6-6; cdr3_nt: TGTGCCAGCAGCACAGACAGGGGGTACGAGCAGTACTTC; cdr3_aa: CASSTDRGYEQYF
d_call: .; j_call: TRBJ2-7; clone_size: .; v_call: TRBV11-3; cdr3_nt: TGTGCCAGCAGCTGGGGGCCCTCTGCCACCCCCAGCGAGCAGTACTTC; cdr3_aa: CASSWGPSATPSEQYF
d_call: TRBD2; j_call: TRBJ2-1; clone_size: .; v_call: TRBV7-8; cdr3_nt: TGTGCCAGCAGCCCCCGTCTAGCGGGGGCCGCCAATGAGCAGTTCTTC; cdr3_aa: CASSPRLAGAANEQFF
d_call: .; j_call: TRBJ2-3; clone_size: .; v_call: TRBV10-2; cdr3_nt: TGCGCCAGCAGCCAAACGGAGGATACGCAGTATTTT; cdr3_aa: CASSQTEDTQYF
d_call: .; j_call: TRBJ2-1; clone_size: .; v_call: TRBV4-3; cdr3_nt: TGCGCCAGCAGCCAAGATTGGGCCAGGTACAATGAGCAGTTCTTC; cdr3_aa: CASSQDWARYNEQFF
d_call: TRBD2; j_call: TRBJ2-3; clone_size: few; v_call: TRBV2; cdr3_nt: TGTGCCAGCAGTGAAGCTAGCGGGGGGGCTTCGCAGTATTTT; cdr3_aa: CASSEASGGASQYF
d_call: TRBD1; j_call: TRBJ1-1; clone_size: few; v_call: TRBV10-3; cdr3_nt: TGTGCCGTGGGACAGCAATTTAACACTGAAGCTTTCTTT; cdr3_aa: CAVGQQFNTEAFF
d_call: .; j_call: TRBJ2-5; clone_size: once; v_call: TRBV9; cdr3_nt: TGTGCCAGCAGCGGGGGTTCGCCCAAGAGGGAGACCCAGTACTTC; cdr3_aa: CASSGGSPKRETQYF
d_call: TRBD1; j_call: TRBJ2-1; clone_size: .; v_call: TRBV11-1; cdr3_nt: TGTGCCAGCAGCGGCCGGGACAGGAGATACAATGAGCAGTTCTTC; cdr3_aa: CASSGRDRRYNEQFF
d_call: .; j_call: TRBJ1-3; clone_size: .; v_call: TRBV7-8; cdr3_nt: TGTGCCAGCAGCTTTGGTGACGGAGGAAACACCATATATTTT; cdr3_aa: CASSFGDGGNTIYF
d_call: .; j_call: TRBJ2-7; clone_size: few; v_call: TRBV4-1; cdr3_nt: TGCGCCAGCAGCCACGTCGTGCAGTACTTC; cdr3_aa: CASSHVVQYF
d_call: TRBD1; j_call: TRBJ1-4; clone_size: .; v_call: TRBV6-6; cdr3_nt: TGTGCCAGCAGTGTCGGACAGGGATTTGAAAAACTGTTTTTT; cdr3_aa: CASSVGQGFEKLFF
d_call: TRBD2; j_call: TRBJ2-3; clone_size: .; v_call: TRBV7-3; cdr3_nt: TGTGCCAGCAGCCCGGGACTAGAGACAGATACGCAGTATTTT; cdr3_aa: CASSPGLETDTQYF
d_call: .; j_call: TRBJ2-5; clone_size: .; v_call: TRBV11-2; cdr3_nt: TGTGCCAGCAGCCAACTAGCTGAAGTCCAAGAGACCCAGTACTTC; cdr3_aa: CASSQLAEVQETQYF
d_call: TRBD2; j_call: TRBJ2-7; clone_size: .; v_call: TRBV10-3; cdr3_nt: TGTGCCATCAGTGAGAAGTCGCGGGGGACCTACGAGCAGTACTTC; cdr3_aa: CAISEKSRGTYEQYF
d_call: TRBD2; j_call: TRBJ2-3; clone_size: .; v_call: TRBV7-3; cdr3_nt: TGTGCCAGCAGCTCGGGAGCGGGACCTAGTGTAGATACGCAGTATTTT; cdr3_aa: CASSSGAGPSVDTQYF
d_call: .; j_call: TRBJ1-2; clone_size: .; v_call: TRBV5-4; cdr3_nt: TGTGCCAGCAGCTTGGGGACGGCTAACTATGGCTACACCTTC; cdr3_aa: CASSLGTANYGYTF
d_call: TRBD1; j_call: TRBJ2-7; clone_size: .; v_call: TRBV9; cdr3_nt: TGTGCCAGCAGCGTAGACGGGACAGGGTCCTACGAGCAGTACTTC; cdr3_aa: CASSVDGTGSYEQYF
d_call: TRBD2; j_call: TRBJ2-3; clone_size: .; v_call: TRBV5-4; cdr3_nt: TGTGCCAGCAGCTCGGGTGGGGTGGCGGGAGCTTCAGATACGCAGTATTTT; cdr3_aa: CASSSGGVAGASDTQYF
d_call: TRBD2; j_call: TRBJ2-5; clone_size: .; v_call: TRBV10-3; cdr3_nt: TGTGCCATCAGTGAGCCGACTAGCGGGGCGCGGGCCCAGTACTTC; cdr3_aa: CAISEPTSGARAQYF
d_call: .; j_call: TRBJ1-4; clone_size: few; v_call: TRBV5-6; cdr3_nt: TGTGCCAGCAGCTTGGGGCGGACCGATGCAACTAATGAAAAACTGTTTTTT; cdr3_aa: CASSLGRTDATNEKLFF
d_call: TRBD1; j_call: TRBJ2-5; clone_size: .; v_call: TRBV5-1; cdr3_nt: TGCGCCAGCAGCCTGGGGGATCGACTAGACAGGGGTGAGACCCAGTACTTC; cdr3_aa: CASSLGDRLDRGETQYF
d_call: .; j_call: TRBJ2-3; clone_size: once; v_call: TRBV5-1; cdr3_nt: TGCGCCAGCAGCTTGGAGGGCCGGGGGGATACGCAGTATTTT; cdr3_aa: CASSLEGRGDTQYF
d_call: .; j_call: TRBJ1-4; clone_size: .; v_call: TRBV4-2; cdr3_nt: TGTGCCAGCAGCGAGGGAGGGGCCGGTGAAAAACTGTTTTTT; cdr3_aa: CASSEGGAGEKLFF
d_call: .; j_call: TRBJ2-1; clone_size: .; v_call: TRBV7-7; cdr3_nt: TGTGCCAGCAGCTTACATCCCGGGAGTAGCTCCTACAATGAGCAGTTCTTC; cdr3_aa: CASSLHPGSSSYNEQFF
d_call: .; j_call: TRBJ2-7; clone_size: once; v_call: TRBV7-2; cdr3_nt: TGTGCCAGCAGCTTAGCGGTCGGGGGGCCCTACGAGCAGTACTTC; cdr3_aa: CASSLAVGGPYEQYF
d_call: TRBD1; j_call: TRBJ2-1; clone_size: .; v_call: TRBV29-1; cdr3_nt: TGCAGCGGGGGACAGGGAGGCTACAATGAGCAGTTCTTC; cdr3_aa: CSGGQGGYNEQFF
d_call: .; j_call: TRBJ2-1; clone_size: .; v_call: TRBV28; cdr3_nt: TGTGCCAGCAGTTTACCCTACAATGAGCAGTTCTTC; cdr3_aa: CASSLPYNEQFF
d_call: .; j_call: TRBJ2-3; clone_size: .; v_call: TRBV6-4; cdr3_nt: TGTGCCAGCAGTGAAGTGGGAGGCGCAGATACGCAGTATTTT; cdr3_aa: CASSEVGGADTQYF
d_call: .; j_call: TRBJ2-7; clone_size: .; v_call: TRBV7-9; cdr3_nt: TGTGCCAGCAGCTCCCGGGGTAGGGACGTTCAGGGGCGCTGGGGCGAGCAGTACTTC; cdr3_aa: CASSSRGRDVQGRWGEQYF
d_call: TRBD1; j_call: TRBJ2-5; clone_size: .; v_call: TRBV4-3; cdr3_nt: TGCGCCAGCAGCCAAGATGGAAGACAGGGGGAGACCCAGTACTTC; cdr3_aa: CASSQDGRQGETQYF
d_call: .; j_call: TRBJ2-3; clone_size: .; v_call: TRBV7-2; cdr3_nt: TGTGCCAGCAGCTTACAGGGGACGGTGAGCACAGATACGCAGTATTTT; cdr3_aa: CASSLQGTVSTDTQYF
d_call: .; j_call: TRBJ1-2; clone_size: .; v_call: TRBV6-5; cdr3_nt: TGTGCCAGCAGACAGGGAGGCTATGGCTACACCTTC; cdr3_aa: CASRQGGYGYTF
d_call: .; j_call: TRBJ1-2; clone_size: .; v_call: TRBV6-5; cdr3_nt: TGTGCCAGCAGTTCTATCTTGGACAGCGAATATGGCTACACCTTC; cdr3_aa: CASSSILDSEYGYTF
d_call: .; j_call: TRBJ1-6; clone_size: .; v_call: TRBV6-5; cdr3_nt: TGTGCCAGCAGTTACTCTAGGGGACTGTATAATTCACCCCTCCACTTT; cdr3_aa: CASSYSRGLYNSPLHF
d_call: .; j_call: TRBJ2-1; clone_size: .; v_call: TRBV5-1; cdr3_nt: TGCGCCAGCAGCTTGGTGCTGGATCATGAGCAGTTCTTC; cdr3_aa: CASSLVLDHEQFF
d_call: .; j_call: TRBJ2-7; clone_size: .; v_call: TRBV6-1; cdr3_nt: TGTGCCAGCTCCCGACATCCCTACGAGCAGTACTTC; cdr3_aa: CASSRHPYEQYF
d_call: .; j_call: TRBJ2-1; clone_size: .; v_call: TRBV2; cdr3_nt: TGTGCCAGCAGTTCTCAGCTGCTCGTCAATGAGCAGTTCTTC; cdr3_aa: CASSSQLLVNEQFF
d_call: .; j_call: TRBJ2-4; clone_size: .; v_call: TRBV15; cdr3_nt: TGTGCCACCAGCAGAGATGGGGGGGCCAAAAACATTCAGTACTTC; cdr3_aa: CATSRDGGAKNIQYF
d_call: .; j_call: TRBJ1-1; clone_size: .; v_call: TRBV7-2; cdr3_nt: TGTGCCAGCAGCTTGCAGGGAGGGGACACTGAAGCTTTCTTT; cdr3_aa: CASSLQGGDTEAFF
d_call: .; j_call: TRBJ1-5; clone_size: .; v_call: TRBV7-2; cdr3_nt: TGTGCCAGCAGCTTAGCGCTGGGGAGCAATCAGCCCCAGCACTTT; cdr3_aa: CASSLALGSNQPQHF